The 9 T cell receptor beta chains presented below share a single source sample, sequenced in a study of cytomegalovirus exposure and HLA in healthy donors. Researchers ran the PCR with 60 Vbeta and 13 Jbeta primers. This table comes from immunoSEQ multiplex PCR, and its TCRdb copy is limited to in-frame clones, with some not included. This table lists 30,000 to 40,000 clones. The sample taken for sequencing was PBMCs. The receptors come from a middle-aged man in good health and CMV-seropositive.

V and J are TRBV10-3 and TRBJ2-7, with 9 positions matching TRBD1. Germline loops: CDR1 ENHRY, CDR2 SYGVKD. J lost 6 bases, V lost 6 bases, and 12 bases had no gene match. This CDR3 region has 15 residues. CDR3: CAISGRTGEGREQYF. The CDR3 nucleotides are TGTGCCATCAGCGGAAGGACAGGGGAGGGCCGCGAGCAGTACTTC.

This chain connects TRBV7-3 to TRBJ1-4; 9 nucleotides line up with TRBD1. The germline gives CDR1 SGHTA, CDR2 FQGTGA. V lost 0 bases, J lost 6 bases, and 2 bases stayed unmatched. The CDR3 contains 15 residues. The CDR3 bases are TGTGCCAGCAGCTTAACGGGGACAGGGCATGAAAAACTGTTTTTT. It encodes CASSLTGTGHEKLFF.

The CDR3 region is CASSSTSGRRYEQYF. Written as DNA, the CDR3 is TGTGCCAGCAGTTCCACTAGCGGGAGGCGCTACGAGCAGTACTTC. The rearrangement joins TRBV27 to TRBJ2-7; TRBD2 matches at 12 bases. With 4 bases clipped from V and 3 bases from J, the junction kept 4 bases outside the gene matches. Germline-derived CDR1 and CDR2 are MNHEY and SMNVEV (reference sequence). This CDR3 is 15 amino acids long.

This chain connects TRBV7-9 to TRBJ2-2; no reliable D call. Trimming removed 1 base from V and 0 bases from J, with 6 bases in between. The CDR3 consists of 15 residues. Germline V gene data show CDR1 as SEHNR and CDR2 as FQNEAQ (reference sequence). The CDR3 DNA reads TGTGCCAGCAGCTTAGTAGGAGCGAACACCGGGGAGCTGTTTTTT. Translated: CASSLVGANTGELFF.

The chain joins TRBV30 to TRBJ2-7; 11 bases are shared with TRBD2. CDR3 length: 14 amino acids. Looked up from germline, CDR1 is GTSNPN and CDR2 is SVGIG (reference sequence). V gave up 4 bases and J gave up 7 bases; unmatched junction bases: 9. The CDR3 DNA sequence: TGTGCCTGGACTACTAGCGGGAGCCTTGGGGAGCAGTACTTC. This sequence encodes CAWTTSGSLGEQYF.

J is TRBJ2-7 and V is TRBV30; D not resolved. Between the trimmed V and J ends, which lost 2 bases and 2 bases, there was a span of 10 bases. The germline CDR1 and CDR2 sequences are GTSNPN and SVGIG (reference sequence). This CDR3 has 13 amino acids. The CDR3 sequence is CAWSFSLAYEQYF. CDR3 in DNA: TGTGCCTGGAGTTTCTCCTTAGCCTACGAGCAGTACTTC.

The V gene is TRBV18, the J gene TRBJ2-6; no definite D call. V gave up 2 bases and J gave up 0 bases, with 5 bases separating them. Per the germline V gene, CDR1 is KGHSH and CDR2 is LQKENI. The CDR3 is 15 amino acids. The CDR3 nucleotides read TGTGCCAGCTCACCAGGTAGCTCTGGGGCCAACGTCCTGACTTTC. This gives the protein CASSPGSSGANVLTF.

The chain recombines TRBV5-1 with TRBJ1-1, with a tentative D call TRBD1 (6 bases). CDR1 SGHRS and CDR2 YFSETQ come from the germline V gene. The CDR3 runs 15 residues. Trimming removed 1 base at V and 1 base at J, with 11 bases between. The CDR3 loop is CASSLLGQSNTEAFF. In DNA form, the CDR3 reads TGCGCCAGCAGCTTGTTAGGACAGTCGAACACTGAAGCTTTCTTT. Complete variable domain (other parts from reference TRBV5-1 and TRBJ1-1): KAGVTQTPRYLIKTRGQQVTLSCSPISGHRSVSWYQQTPGQGLQFLFEYFSETQRNKGNFPGRFSGRQFSNSRSEMNVSTLELGDSALYLCASSLLGQSNTEAFFGQGTRLTVV.

V and J are TRBV6-1 and TRBJ1-5, with D perhaps matching TRBD1 (5 bases). There are 17 residues in the CDR3. V shed 3 bases and J shed 0 bases, with 15 bases lying between them. CDR1 and CDR2 (germline): MNHNS, SASEGT. DNA of the CDR3: TGTGCCAGCAGTGATGGTGACAGACCCTATAGCAATCAGCCCCAGCATTTT. This gives the protein CASSDGDRPYSNQPQHF.